The clone carrying this T cell receptor beta chain was detected many times. Amplification from RNA transcripts yielded the TCR beta CDR3 regions. An opening RT-PCR round employed HTBI primers and preceded a second-round multiplex PCR. One entry per CDR3 protein results from TCRdb running MiXCR on the multiplex PCR reads. This table has about 57,000 distinct CDR3 sequences, approximately 50% appearing once. V gave up 3 bases and J gave up 6 bases, with 17 bases separating them. In germline, CDR1 is DFQATT, CDR2 SNEGSKA (reference sequence). The CDR3 length is 14 residues. These data belong to a study of Graves' ophthalmopathy and Graves' hyperthyroidism.

The source material was peripheral blood. This receptor was taken from an adult woman with Graves' ophthalmopathy. V is TRBV20-1 and J is TRBJ1-2, with D possibly TRBD1 on 6 matching bases. The CDR3 nucleotides read TGCAGTGCTAGTAACGGGGGGCGAAAGGATGGCTACACCTTC. Protein sequence: CSASNGGRKDGYTF.